The clone carrying this T cell receptor beta chain was counted between two and nine times. The sample comes from a study of regulatory T cells in long-lasting Graves disease. Both iRepertoire HTBI primers and Arm-PCR of CDR3 regions were used to build the TCR beta libraries. MiXCR, run by TCRdb on the multiplex PCR reads, gives a single entry per CDR3 protein. Altogether some 500,000 distinct CDR3 sequences are present, approximately 15% being singletons, with the ten largest covering about 10%. Time point specified: newly diagnosed GD, antithyroid drugs for less than 3 months. Making the TCR library involved RNA that had been extracted from PBMCs. This CDR3 contains 17 residues. Germline loops: CDR1 SGHRS, CDR2 YFSETQ. V was shortened by 0 bases and J by 3 bases, with 16 bases between the two germline ends. These data also formed part of another study, on T cells in Graves' hyperthyroidism and ophthalmopathy.

The sequencing here drew on peripheral blood mononuclear cells (PBMCs), taken at new diagnosis, from a patient treated with antithyroid drugs. The chain couples TRBV5-1 to TRBJ1-5; a possible D gene is TRBD1 (5 bases). The TCR sequence derives from a young man with Graves disease. This CDR3 is CASSLGGGVTYNQPQHF. In DNA, the CDR3 is TGCGCCAGCAGCTTGGGGGGAGGGGTCACATACAATCAGCCCCAGCATTTT.